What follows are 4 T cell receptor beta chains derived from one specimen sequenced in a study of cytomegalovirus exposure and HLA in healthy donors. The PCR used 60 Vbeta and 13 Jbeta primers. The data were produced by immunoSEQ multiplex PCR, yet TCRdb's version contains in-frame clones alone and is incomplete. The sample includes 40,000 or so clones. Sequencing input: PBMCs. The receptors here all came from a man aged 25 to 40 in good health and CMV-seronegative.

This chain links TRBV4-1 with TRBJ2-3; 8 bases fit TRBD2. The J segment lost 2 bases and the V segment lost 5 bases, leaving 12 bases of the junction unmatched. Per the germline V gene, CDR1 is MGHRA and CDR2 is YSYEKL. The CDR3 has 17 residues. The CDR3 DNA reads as TGCGCCAGCAGCGCGAGAAATAGCGGGATCACCACAGATACGCAGTATTTT. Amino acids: CASSARNSGITTDTQYF.

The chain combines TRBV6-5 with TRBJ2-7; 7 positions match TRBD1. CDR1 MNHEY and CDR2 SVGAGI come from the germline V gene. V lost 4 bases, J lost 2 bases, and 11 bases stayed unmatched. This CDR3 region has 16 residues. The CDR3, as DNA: TGTGCCAGCAGTTTCCATAACGAAAGGGGGCCCTACGAGCAGTACTTC. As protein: CASSFHNERGPYEQYF.

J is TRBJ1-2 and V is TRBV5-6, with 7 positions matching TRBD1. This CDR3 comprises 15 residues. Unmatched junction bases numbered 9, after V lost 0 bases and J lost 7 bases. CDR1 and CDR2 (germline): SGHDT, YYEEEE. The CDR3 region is CASSLASDRARGYTF. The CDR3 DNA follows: TGTGCCAGCAGCTTGGCCTCCGACAGGGCTCGTGGCTACACCTTC.

CDR3 coding DNA: TGTGCCTGGAACAGGGAGACCTATGGCTACACCTTC. Amino acids: CAWNRETYGYTF. The chain links TRBV30 to TRBJ1-2, with D maybe TRBD1 (6 bases). V was clipped by 4 bases and J by 4 bases, with 10 bases between them. The CDR3 consists of 12 residues. CDR1 GTSNPN and CDR2 SVGIG come from the germline V gene (reference sequence).